This TCR beta chain was identified during a study of T cell responses to AZD1222 COVID-19 vaccine. Germline-derived CDR1 and CDR2 are SGHDT and YYEEEE. This CDR3 is built from 13 residues. Trimming cost V 4 bases and J 1 base, with 8 bases left between them. Sequencing used immunoSEQ multiplex PCR; TCRdb keeps in-frame clones, though not all of them. The sample carries under 170,000 clones, more than 80% recorded once. The input for sequencing was peripheral blood, taken 28 days after the second AZD1222 dose. The gene calls are TRBV5-6 and TRBJ1-1; the D is unclear. The sequence derives from an adult who received the AZD1222 COVID-19 vaccine. The CDR3 sequence: CASSRRQNTEAFF. CDR3 DNA: TGTGCCAGCAGCCGGAGGCAGAACACTGAAGCTTTCTTT.